Listed below are T cell receptor beta chains from one sample, sequenced in a study of cytomegalovirus exposure and HLA in healthy donors. Measured with immunoSEQ multiplex PCR; TCRdb has only the in-frame clones, and not every one. The data hold about 140,000 clones, with under 90% observed a single time. The sample comprised PBMCs. Receptors originate from a boy younger than 10 in good health and CMV-seronegative. Both conserved end residues are part of each CDR3. D genes are given only for firm matches. Expanded clones are given a class, and other clones once, few, many or no size at all.

D: TRBD1; J: TRBJ2-6; V: TRBV5-6; size: .; CDR3: CASSLTGGVGANVLTF; DNA: TGTGCCAGCAGCTTGACAGGGGGCGTTGGGGCCAACGTCCTGACTTTC
D: .; J: TRBJ1-1; V: TRBV7-6; size: .; CDR3: CASSLVENAEAFF; DNA: TGTGCCAGCAGCTTAGTGGAGAACGCTGAAGCTTTCTTT
D: TRBD1; J: TRBJ2-5; V: TRBV23-1; size: .; CDR3: CASSQQLPNRTGGAETQYF; DNA: TGCGCCAGCAGCCAACAGTTGCCCAATAGGACAGGGGGCGCCGAGACCCAGTACTTC
D: TRBD1; J: TRBJ1-1; V: TRBV4-3; size: .; CDR3: CASSQWGPDRGISFF; DNA: TGCGCCAGCAGCCAGTGGGGGCCGGACAGGGGGATTTCTTTCTTT
D: TRBD1; J: TRBJ1-4; V: TRBV7-2; size: .; CDR3: CASSQGGRLNEKLFF; DNA: TGTGCCAGCAGCCAGGGGGGCAGGTTAAATGAAAAACTGTTTTTT
D: .; J: TRBJ2-5; V: TRBV5-1; size: .; CDR3: CASSLKGRETQYF; DNA: TGCGCCAGCAGCTTGAAGGGGCGAGAGACCCAGTACTTC
D: .; J: TRBJ1-4; V: TRBV9; size: .; CDR3: CASSEGGGEKLFF; DNA: TGTGCCAGCAGCGAGGGTGGAGGTGAAAAACTGTTTTTT
D: .; J: TRBJ1-1; V: TRBV2; size: .; CDR3: CASSLMEGVTEAFF; DNA: TGTGCCAGCAGTCTAATGGAAGGGGTCACTGAAGCTTTCTTT
D: TRBD1; J: TRBJ1-2; V: TRBV11-2; size: .; CDR3: CASSLGRGQSPYGYTF; DNA: TGTGCCAGCAGCCTAGGTAGGGGACAGAGTCCCTATGGCTACACCTTC
D: TRBD1; J: TRBJ2-7; V: TRBV27; size: .; CDR3: CASSLARRGQGEQYF; DNA: TGTGCCAGCAGTTTAGCCCGCAGGGGGCAGGGGGAGCAGTACTTC
D: .; J: TRBJ2-3; V: TRBV7-6; size: .; CDR3: CASSVESGITRAAQDTQYF; DNA: TGTGCCAGCAGCGTCGAATCAGGCATAACTAGGGCCGCACAAGATACGCAGTATTTT
D: .; J: TRBJ2-7; V: TRBV7-9; size: .; CDR3: CSSSLIQNYEQYF; DNA: TGTTCCAGCAGCTTAATACAAAACTACGAGCAGTACTTC
D: TRBD2; J: TRBJ2-1; V: TRBV5-1; size: .; CDR3: CASSLEGTSGAGWFF; DNA: TGCGCCAGCAGCTTGGAGGGGACTAGCGGGGCGGGGTGGTTCTTC
D: TRBD1; J: TRBJ1-4; V: TRBV29-1; size: .; CDR3: CSVGGTGSNEKLFF; DNA: TGCAGCGTTGGTGGGACAGGGAGTAATGAAAAACTGTTTTTT
D: .; J: TRBJ1-1; V: TRBV7-9; size: once; CDR3: CSSSLVSGRETEAFF; DNA: TGTTCCAGCAGCTTAGTATCGGGGAGGGAGACTGAAGCTTTCTTT
D: .; J: TRBJ2-7; V: TRBV6-1; size: .; CDR3: CASSRFAYEQYF; DNA: TGTGCCAGCAGTCGTTTCGCCTACGAGCAGTACTTC
D: TRBD2; J: TRBJ2-7; V: TRBV29-1; size: .; CDR3: CSVVRAGGDEQYF; DNA: TGCAGCGTTGTTCGAGCGGGAGGGGACGAGCAGTACTTC
D: TRBD1; J: TRBJ2-7; V: TRBV28; size: .; CDR3: CASSFSGGGYEQYF; DNA: TGTGCCAGCAGTTTCTCAGGGGGCGGCTACGAGCAGTACTTC
D: TRBD1; J: TRBJ2-6; V: TRBV9; size: once; CDR3: CASSVAGTGGSSGANVLTF; DNA: TGTGCCAGCAGCGTAGCCGGAACAGGGGGGAGCTCTGGGGCCAACGTCCTGACTTTC
D: TRBD2; J: TRBJ2-7; V: TRBV5-1; size: .; CDR3: CASSSGLAGDERYF; DNA: TGCGCCAGCAGCTCGGGACTAGCCGGGGACGAGCGGTACTTC
D: TRBD1; J: TRBJ1-2; V: TRBV6-6; size: .; CDR3: CASSRDRGSVGYTF; DNA: TGTGCCAGCAGCCGTGACAGGGGGTCCGTTGGCTACACCTTC
D: TRBD2; J: TRBJ2-7; V: TRBV10-3; size: .; CDR3: CAIRAGTSNRYEQYF; DNA: TGTGCCATCAGAGCCGGGACTAGCAATCGATACGAGCAGTACTTC
D: TRBD1; J: TRBJ2-3; V: TRBV19; size: .; CDR3: CASSILGRGRANTQYF; DNA: TGTGCCAGTAGTATTCTGGGCAGGGGGCGCGCAAATACGCAGTATTTT
D: .; J: TRBJ2-5; V: TRBV5-1; size: .; CDR3: CAASIGNGETQYF; DNA: TGCGCCGCCAGTATCGGGAATGGGGAGACCCAGTACTTC